This T cell receptor beta chain was observed in a study of blood T cell repertoires in COVID-19. Overall study: Acute and convalescent COVID-19 specimens originated in the United States, Italy and Spain.

The data were produced by immunoSEQ multiplex PCR, yet TCRdb's version contains in-frame clones alone and is incomplete. Among approximately 270,000 clones, approximately 89% were seen once, and the ten largest hold roughly 2.8%. The study recruited people aged roughly 18 to 100 years across 20 to 30 US areas. Within 2 weeks before study entry, exposed participants met a COVID-19 case. The sample taken for sequencing was PBMCs or T cells enriched from blood (not recorded which). The sequence was collected from a man aged 40-55 years who had been exposed to COVID-19.

As DNA, the CDR3 is TGCAGCGTGCGTCCAGGCCTAGCAGATACCCAGTACTTC. Encoded protein: CSVRPGLADTQYF. The gene calls are TRBV29-1 and TRBJ2-5; weak D call: TRBD2 (5 bases). Germline loops: CDR1 SQVTM, CDR2 ANQGSEA. The CDR3 has 13 residues. Trimming shortened V by 6 bases and J by 8 bases, and 19 bases separated the two germline ends.